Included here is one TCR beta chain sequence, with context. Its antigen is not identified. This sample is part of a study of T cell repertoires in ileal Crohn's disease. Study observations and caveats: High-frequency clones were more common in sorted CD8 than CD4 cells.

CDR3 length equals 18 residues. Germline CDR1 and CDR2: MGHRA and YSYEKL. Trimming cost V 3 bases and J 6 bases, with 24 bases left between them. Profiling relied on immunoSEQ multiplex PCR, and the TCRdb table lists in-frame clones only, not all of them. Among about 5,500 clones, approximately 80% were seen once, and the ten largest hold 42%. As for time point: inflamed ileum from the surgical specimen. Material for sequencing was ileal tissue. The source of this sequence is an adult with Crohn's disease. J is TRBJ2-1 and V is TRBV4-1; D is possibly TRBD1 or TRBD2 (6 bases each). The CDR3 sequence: CASSQREPRGRAFNEQFF. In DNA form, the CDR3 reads TGCGCCAGCAGCCAGAGAGAACCCCGGGGGCGCGCGTTCAATGAGCAGTTCTTC.